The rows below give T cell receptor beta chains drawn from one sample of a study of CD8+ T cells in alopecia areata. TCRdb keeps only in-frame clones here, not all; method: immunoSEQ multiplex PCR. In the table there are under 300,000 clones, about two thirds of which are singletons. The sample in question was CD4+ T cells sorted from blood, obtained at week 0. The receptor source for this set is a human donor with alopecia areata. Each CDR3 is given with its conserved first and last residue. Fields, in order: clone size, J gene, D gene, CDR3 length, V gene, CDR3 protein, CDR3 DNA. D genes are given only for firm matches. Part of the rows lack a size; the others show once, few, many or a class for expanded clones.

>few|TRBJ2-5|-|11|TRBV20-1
CSPGGQETQYF
TGCAGCCCTGGGGGGCAAGAGACCCAGTACTTC
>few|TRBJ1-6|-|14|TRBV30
CAWTLQYPDSPLHF
TGTGCCTGGACCTTACAATACCCCGATTCACCCCTCCACTTT
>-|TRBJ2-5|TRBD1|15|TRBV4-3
CASSLGTGVGETQYF
TGCGCCAGCAGCCTCGGGACAGGGGTTGGAGAGACCCAGTACTTC
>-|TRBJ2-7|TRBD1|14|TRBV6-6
CASRGTGESYEQYF
TGTGCCAGCAGAGGGACAGGGGAATCCTACGAGCAGTACTTC
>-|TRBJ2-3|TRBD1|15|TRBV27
CASSLGDRVPDTQYF
TGTGCCAGCAGTTTAGGGGACAGGGTTCCAGATACGCAGTATTTT
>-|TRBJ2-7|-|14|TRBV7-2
CASSLSAGRREQYF
TGTGCCAGCAGCTTATCGGCGGGGCGACGCGAGCAGTACTTC
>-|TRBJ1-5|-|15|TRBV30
CAWSVGLRGTQPQHF
TGTGCCTGGAGTGTAGGTTTAAGGGGGACACAGCCCCAGCATTTT
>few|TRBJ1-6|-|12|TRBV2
CASSEERSPLHF
TGTGCCAGCAGTGAAGAGCGCTCACCCCTCCACTTT
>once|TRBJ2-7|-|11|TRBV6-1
CASSEPVEQYF
TGTGCCAGCAGTGAACCAGTCGAGCAGTACTTC
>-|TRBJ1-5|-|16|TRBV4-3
CASSQLPWGSNQPQHF
TGCGCCAGCAGCCAACTCCCCTGGGGTAGCAATCAGCCCCAGCATTTT
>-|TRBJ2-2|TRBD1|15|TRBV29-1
CSVLPGGGNTGELFF
TGCAGCGTTCTTCCAGGGGGCGGGAACACCGGGGAGCTGTTTTTT
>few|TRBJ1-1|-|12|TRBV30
CAWSPWSGEAFF
TGTGCCTGGAGTCCTTGGTCAGGAGAAGCTTTCTTT
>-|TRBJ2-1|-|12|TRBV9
CASSVEGNEQFF
TGTGCCAGCAGCGTTGAAGGGAATGAGCAGTTCTTC
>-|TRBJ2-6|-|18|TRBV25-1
CASSVGPRRGYGANVLTF
TGTGCCAGCAGTGTGGGCCCCCGTAGGGGGTATGGGGCCAACGTCCTGACTTTC
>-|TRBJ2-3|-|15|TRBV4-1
CASSQTDASADTQYF
TGCGCCAGCAGCCAAACGGACGCCTCGGCGGATACGCAGTATTTT
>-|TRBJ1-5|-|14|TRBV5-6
CASSFWGPDQPQHF
TGTGCCAGCAGCTTTTGGGGGCCGGATCAGCCCCAGCATTTT
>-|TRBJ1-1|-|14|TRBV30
CAWSVGRLNTEAFF
TGTGCCTGGAGTGTAGGCCGCTTGAACACTGAAGCTTTCTTT
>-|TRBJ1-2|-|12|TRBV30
CAWEWTSYGYTF
TGTGCCTGGGAGTGGACAAGCTATGGCTACACCTTC
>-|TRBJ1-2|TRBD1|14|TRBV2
CASSEKTGTYGYTF
TGTGCCAGCAGTGAAAAGACAGGGACCTATGGCTACACCTTC
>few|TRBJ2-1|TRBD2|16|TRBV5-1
CASSLDTPGTSIEQFF
TGCGCCAGCAGCTTGGACACCCCCGGGACTAGCATTGAGCAGTTCTTC